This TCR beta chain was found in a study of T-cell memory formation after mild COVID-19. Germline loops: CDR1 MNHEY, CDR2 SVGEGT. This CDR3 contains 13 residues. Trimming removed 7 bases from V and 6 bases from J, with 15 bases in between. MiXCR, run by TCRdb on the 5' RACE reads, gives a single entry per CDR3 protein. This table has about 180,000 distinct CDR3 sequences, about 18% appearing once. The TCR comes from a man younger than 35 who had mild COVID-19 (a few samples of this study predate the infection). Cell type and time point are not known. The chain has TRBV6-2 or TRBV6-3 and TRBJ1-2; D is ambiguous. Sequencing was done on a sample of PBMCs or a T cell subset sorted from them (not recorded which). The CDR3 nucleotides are TGTGCCAGCACTCCGAGAGGGCGTGATGGCTACACCTTC. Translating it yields CASTPRGRDGYTF.